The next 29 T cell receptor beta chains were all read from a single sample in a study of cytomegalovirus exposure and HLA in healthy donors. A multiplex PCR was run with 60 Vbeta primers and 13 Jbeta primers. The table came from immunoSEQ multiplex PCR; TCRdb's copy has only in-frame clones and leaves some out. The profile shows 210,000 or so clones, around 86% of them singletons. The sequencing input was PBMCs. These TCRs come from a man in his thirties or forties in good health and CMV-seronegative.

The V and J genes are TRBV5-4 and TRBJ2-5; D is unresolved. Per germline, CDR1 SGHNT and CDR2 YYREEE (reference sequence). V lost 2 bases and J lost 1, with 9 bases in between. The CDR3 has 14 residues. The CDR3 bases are TGTGCCAGCAGCTTAGGCGGAATCCAAGAGACCCAGTACTTC. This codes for CASSLGGIQETQYF.

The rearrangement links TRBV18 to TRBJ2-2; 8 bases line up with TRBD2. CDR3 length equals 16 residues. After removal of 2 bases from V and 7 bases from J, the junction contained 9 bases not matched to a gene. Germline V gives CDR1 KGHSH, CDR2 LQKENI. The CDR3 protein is CASSPVSRGGHGELFF. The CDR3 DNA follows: TGTGCCAGCTCACCAGTCTCCCGGGGGGGCCACGGGGAGCTGTTTTTT. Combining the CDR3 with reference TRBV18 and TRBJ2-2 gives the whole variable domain NAGVMQNPRHLVRRRGQEARLRCSPMKGHSHVYWYRQLPEEGLKFMVYLQKENIIDESGMPKERFSAEFPKEGPSILRIQQVVRGDSAAYFCASSPVSRGGHGELFFGEGSRLTVL.

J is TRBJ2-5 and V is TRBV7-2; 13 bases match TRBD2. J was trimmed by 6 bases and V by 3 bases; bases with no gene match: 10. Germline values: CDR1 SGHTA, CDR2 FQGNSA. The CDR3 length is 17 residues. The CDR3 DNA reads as TGTGCCAGCAGCTTTAGGGTGGGGACTAGCGGGATAAAGACCCAGTACTTC. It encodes CASSFRVGTSGIKTQYF.

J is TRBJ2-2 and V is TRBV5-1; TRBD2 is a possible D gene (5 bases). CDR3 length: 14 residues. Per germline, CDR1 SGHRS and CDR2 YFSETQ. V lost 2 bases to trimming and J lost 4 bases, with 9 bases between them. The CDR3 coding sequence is TGCGCCAGCAGCTTAGGACGGGGCACCGGGGAGCTGTTTTTT. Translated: CASSLGRGTGELFF.

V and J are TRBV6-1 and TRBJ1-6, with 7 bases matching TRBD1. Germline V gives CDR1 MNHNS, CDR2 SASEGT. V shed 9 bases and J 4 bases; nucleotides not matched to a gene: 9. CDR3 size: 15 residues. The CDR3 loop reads CASDSGQPYNSPLHF. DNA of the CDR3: TGTGCCAGTGACTCGGGACAGCCTTATAATTCACCCCTCCACTTT.

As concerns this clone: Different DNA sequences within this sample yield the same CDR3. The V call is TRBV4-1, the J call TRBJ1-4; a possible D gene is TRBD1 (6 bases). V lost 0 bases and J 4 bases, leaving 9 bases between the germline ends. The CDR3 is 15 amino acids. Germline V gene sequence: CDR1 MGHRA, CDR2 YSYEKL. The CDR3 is CASSQDRGFNEKLFF. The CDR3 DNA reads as TGCGCCAGCAGCCAAGATAGGGGGTTTAATGAAAAACTGTTTTTT.

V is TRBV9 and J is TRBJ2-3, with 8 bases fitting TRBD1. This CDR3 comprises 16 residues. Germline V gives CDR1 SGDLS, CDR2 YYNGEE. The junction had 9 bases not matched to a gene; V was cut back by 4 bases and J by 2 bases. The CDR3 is CASSTGGQGVTDTQYF. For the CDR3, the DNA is TGTGCCAGCAGCACAGGGGGGCAGGGAGTCACAGATACGCAGTATTTT.

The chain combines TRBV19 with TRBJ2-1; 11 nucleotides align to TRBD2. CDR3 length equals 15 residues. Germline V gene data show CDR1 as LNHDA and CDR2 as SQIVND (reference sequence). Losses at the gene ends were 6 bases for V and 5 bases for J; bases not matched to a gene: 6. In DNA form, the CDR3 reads TGTGCCAGTAGGCCTAGCGGGAGGATGAACAATGAGCAGTTCTTC. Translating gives CASRPSGRMNNEQFF.

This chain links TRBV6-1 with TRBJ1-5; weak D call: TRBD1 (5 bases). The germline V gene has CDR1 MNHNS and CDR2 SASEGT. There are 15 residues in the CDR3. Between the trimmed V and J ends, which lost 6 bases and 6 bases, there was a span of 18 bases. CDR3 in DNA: TGTGCCAGCAGCGGGCAGGGATCTCTGAGTCAGCCCCAGCATTTT. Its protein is CASSGQGSLSQPQHF.

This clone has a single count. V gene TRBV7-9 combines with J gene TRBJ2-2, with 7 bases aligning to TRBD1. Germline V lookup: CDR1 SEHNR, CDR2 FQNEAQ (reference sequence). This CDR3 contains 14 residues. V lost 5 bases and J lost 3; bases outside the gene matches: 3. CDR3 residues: CASSLGTDTGELFF. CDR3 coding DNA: TGTGCCAGCAGCCTAGGGACAGACACCGGGGAGCTGTTTTTT.

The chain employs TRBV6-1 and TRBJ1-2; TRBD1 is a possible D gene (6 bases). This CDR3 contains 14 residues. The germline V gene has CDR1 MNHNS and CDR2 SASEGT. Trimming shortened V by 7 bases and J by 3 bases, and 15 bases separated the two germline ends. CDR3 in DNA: TGTGCCAGCAAGTTCACAGGGTTGGACTATGGCTACACCTTC. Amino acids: CASKFTGLDYGYTF.

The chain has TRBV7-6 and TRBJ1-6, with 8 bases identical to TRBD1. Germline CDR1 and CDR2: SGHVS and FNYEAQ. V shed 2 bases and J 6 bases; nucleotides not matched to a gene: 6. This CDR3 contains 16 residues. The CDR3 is CASSLTTGQGNSPLHF. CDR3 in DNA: TGTGCCAGCAGCTTAACTACCGGACAGGGTAATTCACCCCTCCACTTT. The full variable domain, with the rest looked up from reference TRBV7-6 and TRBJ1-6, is GAGVSQSPRYKVTKRGQDVALRCDPISGHVSLYWYRQALGQGPEFLTYFNYEAQQDKSGLPNDRFSAERPEGSISTLTIQRTEQRDSAMYRCASSLTTGQGNSPLHFGNGTRLTVT.

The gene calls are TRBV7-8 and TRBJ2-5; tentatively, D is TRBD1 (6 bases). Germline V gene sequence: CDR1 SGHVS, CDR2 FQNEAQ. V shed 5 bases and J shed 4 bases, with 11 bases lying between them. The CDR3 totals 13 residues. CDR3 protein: CASSEGQIETQYF. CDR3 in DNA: TGTGCCAGCAGCGAAGGACAGATAGAGACCCAGTACTTC.

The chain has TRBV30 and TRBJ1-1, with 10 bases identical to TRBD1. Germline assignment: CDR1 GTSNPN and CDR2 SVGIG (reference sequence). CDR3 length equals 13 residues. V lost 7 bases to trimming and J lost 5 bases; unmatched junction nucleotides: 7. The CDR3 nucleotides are TGTGCCTACCTCCGGGACAGGGGAACTGAAGCTTTCTTT. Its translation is CAYLRDRGTEAFF.

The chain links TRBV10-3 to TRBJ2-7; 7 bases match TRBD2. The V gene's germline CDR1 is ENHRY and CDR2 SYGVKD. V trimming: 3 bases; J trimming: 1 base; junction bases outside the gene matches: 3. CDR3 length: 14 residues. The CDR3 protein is CAISDRGGSYEQYF. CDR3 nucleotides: TGTGCCATCAGTGACCGCGGGGGATCCTACGAGCAGTACTTC.

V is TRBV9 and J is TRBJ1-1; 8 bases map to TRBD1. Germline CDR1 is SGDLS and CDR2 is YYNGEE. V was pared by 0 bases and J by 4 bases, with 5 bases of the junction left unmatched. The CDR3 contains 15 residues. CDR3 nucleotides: TGTGCCAGCAGCGTAGGGGCCACAGGGGGCACTGAAGCTTTCTTT. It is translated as CASSVGATGGTEAFF.

The CDR3 sequence: CATSSRDSPWTQYF. The CDR3 nucleotides are TGTGCCACCAGCTCACGGGACTCCCCGTGGACCCAGTACTTC. The chain is built from TRBV15 and TRBJ2-5; D may be TRBD2 (6 bases). V shed 5 bases and J shed 7 bases, with 17 bases lying between them. The CDR3 covers 14 residues. The germline V gene encodes CDR1 LNHNV and CDR2 YYDKDF (reference sequence).

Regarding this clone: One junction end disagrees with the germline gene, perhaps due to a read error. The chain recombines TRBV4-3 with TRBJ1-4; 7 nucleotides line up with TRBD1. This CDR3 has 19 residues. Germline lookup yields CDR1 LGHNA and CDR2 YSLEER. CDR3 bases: TGCGCCAGCAGCCAAGATAATAAGTTAGGGACAGACACTAATGAAAAGCTGTTTTTT. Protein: CASSQDNKLGTDTNEKLFF.

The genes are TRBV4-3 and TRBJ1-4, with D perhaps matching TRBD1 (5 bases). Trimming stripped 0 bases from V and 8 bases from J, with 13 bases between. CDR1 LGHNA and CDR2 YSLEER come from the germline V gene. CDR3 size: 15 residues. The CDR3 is CASSQDRGIREKLFF. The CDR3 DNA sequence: TGCGCCAGCAGCCAAGATCGGGGGATCCGGGAAAAACTGTTTTTT.

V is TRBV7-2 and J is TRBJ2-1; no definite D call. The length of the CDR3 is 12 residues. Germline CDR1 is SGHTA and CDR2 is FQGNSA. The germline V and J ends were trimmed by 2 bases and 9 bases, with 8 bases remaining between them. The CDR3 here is CASSLLASEQFF. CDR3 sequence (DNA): TGTGCCAGCAGCTTACTCGCTAGTGAGCAGTTCTTC.

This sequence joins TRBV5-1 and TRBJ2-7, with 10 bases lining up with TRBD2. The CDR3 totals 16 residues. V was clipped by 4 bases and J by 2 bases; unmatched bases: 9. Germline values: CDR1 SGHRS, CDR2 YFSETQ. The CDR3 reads CASSLLAGVPPYEQYF. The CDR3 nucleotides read TGCGCCAGCAGCCTCCTAGCGGGAGTTCCCCCCTACGAGCAGTACTTC.

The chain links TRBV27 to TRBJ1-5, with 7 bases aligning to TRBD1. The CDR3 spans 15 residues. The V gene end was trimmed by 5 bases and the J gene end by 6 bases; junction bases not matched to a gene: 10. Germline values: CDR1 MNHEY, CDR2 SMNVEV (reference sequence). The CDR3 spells CASSPLTGSTQPQHF. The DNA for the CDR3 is TGTGCCAGCAGTCCCCTGACAGGGTCCACTCAGCCCCAGCATTTT.

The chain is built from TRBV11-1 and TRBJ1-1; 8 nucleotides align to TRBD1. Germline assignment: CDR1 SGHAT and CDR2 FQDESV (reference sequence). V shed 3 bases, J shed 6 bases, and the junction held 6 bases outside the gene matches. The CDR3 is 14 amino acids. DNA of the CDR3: TGTGCCAGCAGCTTTAAGACAGGGGTGTCTGAAGCTTTCTTT. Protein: CASSFKTGVSEAFF.

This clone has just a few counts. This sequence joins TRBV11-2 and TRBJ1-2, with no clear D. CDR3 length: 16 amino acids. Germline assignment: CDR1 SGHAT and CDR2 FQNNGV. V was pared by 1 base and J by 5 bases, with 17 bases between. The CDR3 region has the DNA TGTGCCAGCAGCTTAGGGGGTCGGAGGAGTAGGTATGGCTACACCTTC. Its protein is CASSLGGRRSRYGYTF.

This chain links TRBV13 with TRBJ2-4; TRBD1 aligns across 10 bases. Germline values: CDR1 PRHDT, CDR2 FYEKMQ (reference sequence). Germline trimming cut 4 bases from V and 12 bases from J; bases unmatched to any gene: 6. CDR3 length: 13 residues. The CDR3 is CASSSGQGGDQYF. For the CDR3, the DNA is TGTGCCAGCAGCTCCGGACAGGGGGGTGATCAGTACTTC.

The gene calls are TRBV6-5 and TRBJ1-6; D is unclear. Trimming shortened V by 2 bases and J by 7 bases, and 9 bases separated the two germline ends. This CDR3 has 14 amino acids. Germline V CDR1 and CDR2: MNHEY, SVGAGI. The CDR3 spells CASSYRQVNSPLHF. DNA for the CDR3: TGTGCCAGCAGTTACAGGCAGGTCAATTCACCCCTCCACTTT.

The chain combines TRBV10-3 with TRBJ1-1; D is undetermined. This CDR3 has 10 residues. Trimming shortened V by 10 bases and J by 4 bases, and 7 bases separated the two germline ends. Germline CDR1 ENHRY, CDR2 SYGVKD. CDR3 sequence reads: CATRSTEAFF. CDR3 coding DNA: TGTGCCACGCGTAGCACTGAAGCTTTCTTT.

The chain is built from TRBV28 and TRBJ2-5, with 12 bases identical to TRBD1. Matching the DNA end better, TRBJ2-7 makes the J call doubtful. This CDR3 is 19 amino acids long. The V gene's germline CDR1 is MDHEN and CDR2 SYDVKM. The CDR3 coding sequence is TGTGCCATCACTGAAACCGGGACAGGGGGCGCGTTGGGTAGCTACGAGCAGTACTTC. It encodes CAITETGTGGALGSYEQYF.

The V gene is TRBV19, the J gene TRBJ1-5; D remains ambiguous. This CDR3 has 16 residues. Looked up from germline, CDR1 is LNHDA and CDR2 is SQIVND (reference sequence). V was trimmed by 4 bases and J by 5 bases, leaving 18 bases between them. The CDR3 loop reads CASSSSVAEVDQPQHF. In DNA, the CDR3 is TGTGCCAGTAGTAGCAGTGTCGCCGAAGTTGATCAGCCCCAGCATTTT.